The 12 T cell receptor beta chains below come from one sample, sequenced in a study of early T cells in non-severe SARS-CoV-2 infection. TCRdb re-analysed the 5' RACE reads in MiXCR, keeping a single row per CDR3 protein. The sample yields more than 80,000 distinct CDR3 sequences, about an eighth seen once. The sequencing input was whole blood. These receptors came from an adult who was a healthcare worker with PCR-confirmed SARS-CoV-2 infection or an uninfected control (not recorded which).

The chain recombines TRBV29-1 with TRBJ2-7; D is uncertain. CDR1 and CDR2 from the germline V gene are SQVTM and ANQGSEA. The CDR3 has 12 residues. Trimming cost V 6 bases and J 3 bases, with 12 bases left between them. The DNA for the CDR3 is TGCAGCGTAGGCTACACACTCTACGAGCAGTACTTC. This gives the protein CSVGYTLYEQYF.

This clonotype has just a few counts. The chain uses TRBV30 and TRBJ2-3; 10 bases are shared with TRBD2. The CDR3 consists of 16 residues. Per the germline V gene, CDR1 is GTSNPN and CDR2 is SVGIG (reference sequence). The V segment lost 3 bases and the J segment 1 base; nucleotides outside the gene matches: 7. The CDR3 DNA sequence: TGTGCCTGGAGGGGGACCGGGACTAGCGGCACAGATACGCAGTATTTT. Amino acids: CAWRGTGTSGTDTQYF.

The chain couples TRBV10-3 to TRBJ1-2; D not certain. CDR3 size: 14 residues. Trimming took 2 bases from V and 0 from J, leaving 7 bases between them. The germline V gene has CDR1 ENHRY and CDR2 SYGVKD. The CDR3 sequence: CAISEPGTNYGYTF. DNA for the CDR3: TGTGCCATCAGTGAGCCGGGGACTAACTATGGCTACACCTTC.

The chain links TRBV5-1 to TRBJ2-7; possibly TRBD1 for D (6 bases). CDR3 length: 15 residues. Germline V gene data show CDR1 as SGHRS and CDR2 as YFSETQ. Between the trimmed V and J ends, which lost 2 bases and 0 bases, there was a span of 12 bases. The CDR3 bases are TGCGCCAGCAGCTTCTTAACAGGGAGCTCCTACGAGCAGTACTTC. This encodes CASSFLTGSSYEQYF.

In its sample, this clonotype was seen a few times. This chain joins TRBV29-1 and TRBJ1-1, with 7 bases fitting TRBD1. The V segment lost 6 bases and the J segment 3 bases; nucleotides outside the gene matches: 7. This CDR3 has 13 amino acids. The germline CDR1 and CDR2 sequences are SQVTM and ANQGSEA. CDR3 amino acids: CSVQQGMDTEAFF. CDR3 sequence (DNA): TGCAGCGTCCAACAGGGGATGGACACTGAAGCTTTCTTT.

This rearrangement joins TRBV27 to TRBJ2-7; D is perhaps TRBD2 (5 bases). The CDR3 length is 14 residues. The germline gives CDR1 MNHEY, CDR2 SMNVEV (reference sequence). The V gene lost 0 bases and the J gene lost 7 bases, with 13 bases spanning the gap. Here the CDR3 DNA reads TGTGCCAGCAGTTTATCATCGTGGCCGGGGGAGCAGTACTTC. Its protein is CASSLSSWPGEQYF.

This clonotype was picked up a small number of times. The CDR3 DNA reads TGCAGCGTTGGACAGGTATTAATGGATGGCTACACCTTC. It yields the protein CSVGQVLMDGYTF. The chain is built from TRBV29-1 and TRBJ1-2; weak D call: TRBD1 (6 bases). V lost 4 bases to trimming and J lost 6 bases, with 15 bases between them. The germline CDR1 and CDR2 sequences are SQVTM and ANQGSEA. The CDR3 consists of 13 residues.

This clonotype was picked up a small number of times. The chain is built from TRBV10-2 and TRBJ2-5; possible D gene TRBD2, 7 bases. The CDR3 covers 14 residues. V lost 10 bases and J lost 3, with 18 bases in between. Germline V gene sequence: CDR1 WSHSY, CDR2 SAAADI. In DNA form, the CDR3 reads TGCGCCACCCGCCAGGGGAGGGAAAAAGAGACCCAGTACTTC. Its protein is CATRQGREKETQYF.

The gene calls are TRBV2 and TRBJ1-2; D is perhaps TRBD1 (6 bases). The V gene lost 0 bases and the J gene lost 7 bases, with 18 bases spanning the gap. Germline loops: CDR1 SNHLY, CDR2 FYNNEI. This CDR3 region has 16 residues. The CDR3 nucleotides read TGTGCCAGCAGTGAAGCACACGATACCCTAGGGGGTGGCTACACCTTC. Encoded protein: CASSEAHDTLGGGYTF.

The V call is TRBV7-2, the J call TRBJ1-1; D might be TRBD1 (5 bases). The germline gives CDR1 SGHTA, CDR2 FQGNSA. Deletions cut 6 bases from V and 4 bases from J, with 18 bases between. CDR3 length: 15 amino acids. The CDR3 is CASRSIGGVGTEAFF. The CDR3 DNA sequence: TGTGCCAGCAGATCGATCGGAGGGGTTGGCACTGAAGCTTTCTTT. Combining the CDR3 with reference TRBV7-2 and TRBJ1-1 gives the whole variable domain GAGVSQSPSNKVTEKGKDVELRCDPISGHTALYWYRQSLGQGLEFLIYFQGNSAPDKSGLPSDRFSAERTGGSVSTLTIQRTQQEDSAVYLCASRSIGGVGTEAFFGQGTRLTVV.

This clonotype was seen ten or more times. The chain links TRBV12-3 or TRBV12-4 to TRBJ2-4, with 8 bases matching TRBD2. V trimming: 3 bases; J trimming: 4 bases; junction bases outside the gene matches: 14. The CDR3 totals 18 residues. The CDR3 sequence is CASSFARISSGKKNIQYF. The CDR3 DNA reads TGTGCCAGCAGTTTCGCGCGAATTAGTAGCGGGAAAAAAAACATTCAGTACTTC.

A few counts support this clonotype. The rearrangement links TRBV29-1 to TRBJ2-7; D gene unclear. Trimming took 5 bases from V and 0 from J, leaving 11 bases between them. CDR1 and CDR2 (germline): SQVTM, ANQGSEA. This CDR3 has 13 amino acids. CDR3 DNA sequence: TGCAGCGTTTTGCAGGTTAGCTCCTACGAGCAGTACTTC. Protein: CSVLQVSSYEQYF.